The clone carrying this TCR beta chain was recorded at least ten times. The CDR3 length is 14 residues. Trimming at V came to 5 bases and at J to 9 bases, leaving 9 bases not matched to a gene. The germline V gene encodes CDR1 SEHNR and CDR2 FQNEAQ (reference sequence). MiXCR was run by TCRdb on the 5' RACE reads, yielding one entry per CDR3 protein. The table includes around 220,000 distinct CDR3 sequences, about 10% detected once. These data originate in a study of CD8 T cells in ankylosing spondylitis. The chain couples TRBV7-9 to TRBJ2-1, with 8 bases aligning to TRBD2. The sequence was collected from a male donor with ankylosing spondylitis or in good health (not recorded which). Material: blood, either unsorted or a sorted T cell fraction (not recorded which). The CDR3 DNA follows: TGTGCCAGCAGCCCCGCTAGCGGGCTCGGTGAGCAGTTCTTC. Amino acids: CASSPASGLGEQFF. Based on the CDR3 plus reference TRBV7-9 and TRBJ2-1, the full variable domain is DTGVSQNPRHKITKRGQNVTFRCDPISEHNRLYWYRQTLGQGPEFLTYFQNEAQLEKSRLLSDRFSAERPKGSFSTLEIQRTEQGDSAMYLCASSPASGLGEQFFGPGTRLTVL.